Below, one T cell receptor beta chain is given with its context. Some clones are missing from TCRdb's copy, which holds only in-frame ones; the method was immunoSEQ multiplex PCR. The sample holds 200,000 or so clones; roughly 80% are singletons and the top ten take about 1.3%. Germline V gene lookup returns CDR1 GTSNPN and CDR2 SVGIG (reference sequence). With 3 bases removed from V and 3 bases from J, the gap between germline ends came to 12 bases. The CDR3 runs 13 residues. The data belong to a study of blood T cell repertoires in COVID-19. Study-wide background: Some COVID-19 samples were acute and others convalescent; all came from the United States, Italy and Spain.

Participants, about 18 to 95 years old, spanned more than 20 US areas. The chain couples TRBV30 to TRBJ2-7, with a possible D match to TRBD1 (6 bases). The TCR comes from a woman aged 40 to 50 with acute COVID-19. The specimen sequenced was PBMCs or T cells enriched from blood (not recorded which). CDR3 loop: CAWRQGPFYEQYF. The CDR3 DNA reads TGTGCCTGGAGACAGGGACCATTCTACGAGCAGTACTTC.